This is a list of T cell receptor beta chains from one sample in a study of cytomegalovirus exposure and HLA in healthy donors. Libraries were prepared by immunoSEQ multiplex PCR; TCRdb keeps only in-frame clonotypes and omits some of them. The sample lists approximately 130,000 clones, 76% occurring once. Sequenced material: PBMCs. The source is a female donor in good health and CMV-seropositive. Both conserved end residues are part of each CDR3. The order of the fields is clone size, D gene, J gene, V gene, CDR3 protein, CDR3 DNA. The D gene is left open where the match is weak. The size entry is marked missing in some rows and otherwise reads once, few, many or a size class.

>few|TRBD1|TRBJ1-3|TRBV5-6
CASSLQGAFGNTIYF
TGTGCCAGCAGCTTACAGGGGGCCTTTGGAAACACCATATATTTT
>few|TRBD1|TRBJ2-2|TRBV6-6
CASSLTGRDTGELFF
TGTGCCAGCAGTCTGACAGGGCGAGACACCGGGGAGCTGTTTTTT
>NA|TRBD1|TRBJ1-2|TRBV2
CASRGQGGSGYTF
TGTGCCAGCAGGGGACAGGGGGGATCTGGCTACACCTTC
>NA|NA|TRBJ2-7|TRBV7-2
CASSASRGYEQYF
TGTGCCAGCAGCGCTAGTCGTGGCTACGAGCAGTACTTC
>few|TRBD1|TRBJ2-2|TRBV13
CASSLGTGFTGELFF
TGTGCCAGCAGCTTAGGGACAGGGTTCACCGGGGAGCTGTTTTTT
>once|TRBD2|TRBJ2-7|TRBV18
CASSPPFSGSSNEQYF
TGTGCCAGCTCACCCCCGTTTAGCGGGAGCTCCAACGAGCAGTACTTC
>NA|NA|TRBJ2-1|TRBV7-9
CASGRRDNEQFF
TGTGCCAGCGGGAGAAGGGACAATGAGCAGTTCTTC
>NA|TRBD1|TRBJ1-2|TRBV5-1
CASSSGQGGYGYTF
TGCGCCAGCAGCTCCGGACAGGGTGGCTATGGCTACACCTTC
>NA|NA|TRBJ1-1|TRBV2
CASKLRTTEAFF
TGTGCCAGCAAGTTGCGGACAACTGAAGCTTTCTTT
>once|TRBD2|TRBJ2-1|TRBV7-8
CASSPMRAGGNEQFF
TGTGCCAGCAGCCCCATGCGAGCGGGGGGGAATGAGCAGTTCTTC
>NA|NA|TRBJ1-5|TRBV2
CASRRDTGNQPQHF
TGTGCCAGCAGGCGAGATACAGGGAACCAGCCCCAGCATTTT
>NA|TRBD1|TRBJ1-2|TRBV19
CASSQGALGRGYTF
TGTGCCAGTAGCCAGGGGGCCCTGGGACGAGGCTACACCTTC